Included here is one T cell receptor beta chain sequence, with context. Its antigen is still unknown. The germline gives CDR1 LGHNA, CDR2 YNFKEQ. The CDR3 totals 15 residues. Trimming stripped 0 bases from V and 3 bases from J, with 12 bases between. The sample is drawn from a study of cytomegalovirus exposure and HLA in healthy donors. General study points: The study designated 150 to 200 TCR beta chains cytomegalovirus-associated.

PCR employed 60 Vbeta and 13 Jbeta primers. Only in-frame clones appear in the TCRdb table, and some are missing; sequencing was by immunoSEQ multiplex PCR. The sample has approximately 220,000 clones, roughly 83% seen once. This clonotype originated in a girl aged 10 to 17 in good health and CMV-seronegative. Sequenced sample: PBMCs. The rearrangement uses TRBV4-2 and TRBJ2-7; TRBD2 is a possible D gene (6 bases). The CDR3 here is CASSQDRDWIYEQYF. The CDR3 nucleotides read TGTGCCAGCAGCCAAGATCGGGACTGGATCTACGAGCAGTACTTC.